These 32 T cell receptor beta chains were sequenced from one sample in a study of cytomegalovirus exposure and HLA in healthy donors. Primers included in the PCR were 60 Vbeta and 13 Jbeta primers. TCRdb's table, derived via immunoSEQ multiplex PCR, lists solely in-frame clones and lacks some. The sample contains 100,000 to 150,000 clones, roughly four fifths of which appear only once. Source material: PBMCs. The receptors stem from a male donor in good health and CMV-seronegative.

As DNA, the CDR3 is TGTGCCAGCAGTTACTGGGCAGCGAACACCGGGGAGCTGTTTTTT. It is translated as CASSYWAANTGELFF. The V and J genes are TRBV6-5 and TRBJ2-2; D unclear. Germline V gives CDR1 MNHEY, CDR2 SVGAGI. The CDR3 contains 15 residues. V lost 1 base and J lost 0, with 6 bases in between.

The chain recombines TRBV9 with TRBJ2-3; possibly TRBD2 for D (6 bases). The length of the CDR3 is 15 residues. With 0 bases removed from V and 2 bases from J, the gap between germline ends came to 10 bases. CDR1 and CDR2 from the germline V gene are SGDLS and YYNGEE. The CDR3 sequence: CASSVGRGFTDTQYF. The DNA of the CDR3 is TGTGCCAGCAGCGTAGGGAGGGGATTCACAGATACGCAGTATTTT.

CDR3 residues: CASSLYQGTRETQYF. CDR3 DNA sequence: TGTGCCAGCAGCTTGTATCAGGGGACGAGGGAGACCCAGTACTTC. The chain has TRBV5-5 and TRBJ2-5; D might be TRBD1 (6 bases). The CDR3 is made up of 15 amino acids. V lost 1 base and J 5 bases, leaving 15 bases between the germline ends. Germline V gene data show CDR1 as SGHKS and CDR2 as YYEKEE (reference sequence).

This chain links TRBV5-1 with TRBJ2-3; D assignment may be TRBD1 or TRBD2 (5 bases each). The CDR3 spans 14 residues. V was pared by 7 bases and J by 5 bases, with 17 bases between. The germline gives CDR1 SGHRS, CDR2 YFSETQ. In nucleotides, the CDR3 is TGCGCCAGCGCCTTGGGACCGGAGAGAGATACGCAGTATTTT. Residues: CASALGPERDTQYF.

In DNA form, the CDR3 reads TGTGCCAGCATGGAGACAGGGGCGCTAACCGATGGCTACACCTTC. Its protein product is CASMETGALTDGYTF. The V and J genes are TRBV7-9 and TRBJ1-2; TRBD1 matches 8 bases. J lost 6 bases, V lost 7 bases, and 13 bases had no gene match. The CDR3 runs 15 residues. Germline CDR1 and CDR2: SEHNR and FQNEAQ (reference sequence). Filled out from reference TRBV7-9 and TRBJ1-2, the complete variable domain reads DTGVSQNPRHKITKRGQNVTFRCDPISEHNRLYWYRQTLGQGPEFLTYFQNEAQLEKSRLLSDRFSAERPKGSFSTLEIQRTEQGDSAMYLCASMETGALTDGYTFGSGTRLTVV.

The genes are TRBV28 and TRBJ1-2, with 7 bases identical to TRBD1. The CDR3 extends over 15 amino acids. Per germline, CDR1 MDHEN and CDR2 SYDVKM. V lost 4 bases and J lost 3; bases outside the gene matches: 8. The CDR3 is CASSSPGTEHYGYTF. DNA of the CDR3: TGTGCCAGCAGTTCTCCCGGGACAGAACACTATGGCTACACCTTC.

The J gene is TRBJ2-2, the V gene TRBV19; 8 nucleotides match TRBD1. Germline lookup yields CDR1 LNHDA and CDR2 SQIVND (reference sequence). J lost 0 bases, V lost 3 bases, and 3 bases had no gene match. The CDR3 is made up of 16 amino acids. The CDR3 loop is CASSIPRGPNTGELFF. The CDR3 DNA sequence: TGTGCCAGTAGTATCCCCAGGGGGCCGAACACCGGGGAGCTGTTTTTT.

The CDR3 DNA reads as TGTGCCAGCAGCCCCGGACAAAGGGTAGACATTCAGTACTTC. Translating it yields CASSPGQRVDIQYF. V usage is TRBV7-2 and J usage is TRBJ2-4, with TRBD1 as a possible D gene (5 bases). V was trimmed by 5 bases and J by 8 bases, leaving 16 bases between them. Germline CDR1 is SGHTA and CDR2 is FQGNSA. The CDR3 runs to 14 residues. The full variable domain, in which reference TRBV7-2 and TRBJ2-4 provide the parts outside the CDR3, is GAGVSQSPSNKVTEKGKDVELRCDPISGHTALYWYRQSLGQGLEFLIYFQGNSAPDKSGLPSDRFSAERTGGSVSTLTIQRTQQEDSAVYLCASSPGQRVDIQYFGAGTRLSVL.

This clone was recorded only once. V and J are TRBV7-8 and TRBJ2-1, with D tentatively TRBD2 (5 bases). The CDR3 runs to 15 residues. Trimming stripped 2 bases from V and 6 bases from J, with 14 bases between. The germline gives CDR1 SGHVS, CDR2 FQNEAQ. The CDR3: CASSLKTTGINEQFF. CDR3 nucleotide sequence: TGTGCCAGCAGCTTAAAGACGACCGGGATCAATGAGCAGTTCTTC. Full variable domain (missing parts from reference TRBV7-8 and TRBJ2-1): GAGVSQSPRYKVAKRGQDVALRCDPISGHVSLFWYQQALGQGPEFLTYFQNEAQLDKSGLPSDRFFAERPEGSVSTLKIQRTQQEDSAVYLCASSLKTTGINEQFFGPGTRLTVL.

The chain uses TRBV5-4 and TRBJ2-5; maybe TRBD1 (6 bases). V shed 0 bases and J shed 5 bases, with 17 bases lying between them. CDR1 and CDR2 from the germline V gene are SGHNT and YYREEE (reference sequence). The CDR3 consists of 16 residues. CDR3 in amino acids: CASSLGSQGSRETQYF. The DNA of the CDR3 is TGTGCCAGCAGCTTGGGTAGCCAGGGGTCGCGTGAGACCCAGTACTTC.

The rearrangement joins TRBV6-5 to TRBJ1-3; the D is unclear. This CDR3 is built from 16 residues. Trimming cost V 2 bases and J 0 bases, with 11 bases left between them. Germline CDR1 MNHEY, CDR2 SVGAGI. The CDR3 nucleotides read TGTGCCAGCAGTTACGTGGCGGGCCTCTCTGGAAACACCATATATTTT. Translating gives CASSYVAGLSGNTIYF.

The chain carries TRBV9 and TRBJ1-1; a possible D gene is TRBD1 (6 bases). CDR3 length equals 12 residues. Looked up from germline, CDR1 is SGDLS and CDR2 is YYNGEE. V lost 0 bases and J 8 bases, leaving 8 bases between the germline ends. The CDR3 sequence: CASSVARGEAFF. In nucleotides, the CDR3 is TGTGCCAGCAGCGTAGCCAGGGGAGAAGCTTTCTTT.

This chain links TRBV30 with TRBJ1-1; the D gene is possibly TRBD1 (6 bases). Trimming shortened V by 4 bases and J by 3 bases, and 12 bases separated the two germline ends. Germline assignment: CDR1 GTSNPN and CDR2 SVGIG (reference sequence). The CDR3 covers 13 residues. CDR3 bases: TGTGCCTGGAAGGTACAGGGTTACACTGAAGCTTTCTTT. It translates to CAWKVQGYTEAFF.

The gene calls are TRBV4-3 and TRBJ2-3; 7 bases line up with TRBD2. CDR1 is LGHNA and CDR2 is YSLEER in the germline V gene. This CDR3 spans 14 amino acids. V shed 6 bases, J shed 3 bases, and the junction held 6 bases outside the gene matches. The CDR3 here is CASSTSASTDTQYF. In nucleotides, the CDR3 is TGCGCCAGCAGTACTAGCGCCAGTACAGATACGCAGTATTTT.

This rearrangement joins TRBV4-1 to TRBJ2-1; TRBD2 matches at 7 bases. The CDR3 extends over 13 amino acids. Germline CDR1 and CDR2: MGHRA and YSYEKL. V was clipped by 2 bases and J by 10 bases; unmatched bases: 5. The CDR3 spells CASSQRGVDEQFF. As DNA, the CDR3 is TGCGCCAGCAGCCAACGGGGGGTGGACGAGCAGTTCTTC.

The rearrangement uses TRBV18 and TRBJ2-1, with 9 bases fitting TRBD2. The CDR3 extends over 14 amino acids. The V gene end was trimmed by 2 bases and the J gene end by 6 bases; junction bases not matched to a gene: 2. Germline V gene data show CDR1 as KGHSH and CDR2 as LQKENI. The CDR3 DNA reads TGTGCCAGCTCACCAGTAGCGGGAGTCAATGAGCAGTTCTTC. Translated: CASSPVAGVNEQFF.

The chain recombines TRBV6-6 with TRBJ2-6; D uncertain. CDR3 length: 13 residues. V lost 6 bases and J 4 bases, leaving 7 bases between the germline ends. Germline CDR1 MNHNY, CDR2 SVGAGI (reference sequence). CDR3 sequence reads: CASSPGGANVLTF. CDR3 sequence (DNA): TGTGCCAGCAGCCCCGGGGGGGCCAACGTCCTGACTTTC.

CDR3 loop: CASSLRLGAGDTEAFF. The CDR3 DNA reads as TGTGCCAGCAGCTTACGTCTGGGGGCAGGGGACACTGAAGCTTTCTTT. The chain employs TRBV7-8 and TRBJ1-1; D is possibly TRBD1 (6 bases). V lost 2 bases, J lost 3 bases, and 16 bases lay in between. Germline V gives CDR1 SGHVS, CDR2 FQNEAQ. The CDR3 length is 16 residues.

The chain uses TRBV7-3 and TRBJ2-3; TRBD1 might be the D (6 bases). The CDR3 has 14 residues. Between the trimmed V and J ends, which lost 2 bases and 5 bases, there was a span of 11 bases. Germline CDR1 is SGHTA and CDR2 is FQGTGA. This CDR3 is CASSLSGRGDTQYF. DNA for the CDR3: TGTGCCAGCAGCTTATCGGGCAGGGGAGATACGCAGTATTTT.

The V call is TRBV4-3, the J call TRBJ1-4; D unresolved. There are 13 residues in the CDR3. The germline V gene encodes CDR1 LGHNA and CDR2 YSLEER. V was cut by 4 bases and J by 8 bases, with 11 bases left in between. DNA for the CDR3: TGCGCCAGCAGCCCTAATCGAGGGGAAAAACTGTTTTTT. This codes for CASSPNRGEKLFF.

The chain has TRBV5-4 and TRBJ2-7; 13 bases agree with TRBD2. The CDR3 covers 15 residues. The ends lost 3 bases at V and 2 bases at J; junction bases unmatched: 2. Germline V gene sequence: CDR1 SGHNT, CDR2 YYREEE (reference sequence). CDR3 sequence: CASSWGLAGTYEQYF. The CDR3, as DNA: TGTGCCAGCAGCTGGGGACTAGCGGGAACCTACGAGCAGTACTTC. Combining the CDR3 with reference TRBV5-4 and TRBJ2-7 gives the whole variable domain ETGVTQSPTHLIKTRGQQVTLRCSSQSGHNTVSWYQQALGQGPQFIFQYYREEENGRGNFPPRFSGLQFPNYSSELNVNALELDDSALYLCASSWGLAGTYEQYFGPGTRLTVT.

CDR3 region: CAISVQDPLYEQYF. As DNA, the CDR3 is TGTGCCATCAGCGTACAGGACCCGCTCTACGAGCAGTACTTC. V usage is TRBV10-3 and J usage is TRBJ2-5; D perhaps matches TRBD1 (5 bases). The DNA matches TRBJ2-7 better at its end, which makes the J call doubtful. The CDR3 sequence is 14 residues long. CDR1 ENHRY and CDR2 SYGVKD come from the germline V gene.

This clone is a singleton in its sample. The chain joins TRBV5-1 to TRBJ2-5, with D unresolved. Trimming removed 4 bases from V and 5 bases from J, with 12 bases in between. CDR1 SGHRS and CDR2 YFSETQ come from the germline V gene. The CDR3 runs to 13 residues. As DNA, the CDR3 is TGCGCCAGCAGCGCCGTCAATGCGGAGACCCAGTACTTC. It encodes CASSAVNAETQYF.

The chain is built from TRBV9 and TRBJ2-2, with a weak D call TRBD1 (7 bases). V lost 5 bases and J lost 4, with 33 bases in between. The CDR3 has 21 residues. Looked up from germline, CDR1 is SGDLS and CDR2 is YYNGEE. The CDR3 region is CASSLRGGDREYPGSTGELFF. CDR3 sequence (DNA): TGTGCCAGCAGTCTAAGGGGAGGCGACAGGGAATACCCAGGGAGCACCGGGGAGCTGTTTTTT.

CDR3 sequence (DNA): TGTGCCAGCTCATCCCAGGGGAAAGGGGACTACGAGCAGTACTTC. Amino acid sequence: CASSSQGKGDYEQYF. The rearrangement joins TRBV18 to TRBJ2-7; D is perhaps TRBD1 (6 bases). CDR3 length equals 15 residues. Germline V lookup: CDR1 KGHSH, CDR2 LQKENI. V shed 5 bases and J shed 3 bases, with 17 bases lying between them.

This sequence joins TRBV29-1 and TRBJ1-2; weak D call: TRBD1 (5 bases). The ends were cut back, 4 bases at V and 4 bases at J, with 22 bases in the middle. Looked up from germline, CDR1 is SQVTM and CDR2 is ANQGSEA. There are 16 residues in the CDR3. CDR3 amino acids: CSVVSLGQPNSYGYTF. CDR3 sequence (DNA): TGCAGCGTTGTCAGCCTGGGGCAGCCTAATTCCTATGGCTACACCTTC.

This clone was detected once. The chain combines TRBV6-1 with TRBJ2-7; 8 nucleotides align to TRBD1. This CDR3 is built from 14 residues. CDR1 is MNHNS, CDR2 SASEGT, per germline. Trimming removed 3 bases from V and 6 bases from J; junction bases left unmatched: 7. Here the CDR3 reads CASSEPSRGPEQYF. The CDR3 nucleotides read TGTGCCAGCAGTGAGCCCTCCAGGGGGCCCGAGCAGTACTTC.

V gene TRBV5-1 combines with J gene TRBJ2-5; 7 positions match TRBD2. The DNA end is a closer match to TRBJ2-7, so the J assignment may be wrong. CDR3 length: 19 amino acids. The germline gives CDR1 SGHRS, CDR2 YFSETQ. The CDR3 region is CASSSERGSLGGSPYEQYF. The CDR3 DNA sequence: TGCGCCAGCAGCAGCGAGAGGGGTTCCCTGGGGGGGAGTCCCTACGAGCAGTACTTC.

This clone was counted only a few times. The rearrangement joins TRBV27 to TRBJ2-7, with 8 nucleotides matching TRBD2. J lost 7 bases, V lost 5 bases, and 10 bases had no gene match. The germline V gene encodes CDR1 MNHEY and CDR2 SMNVEV (reference sequence). This CDR3 contains 14 residues. DNA for the CDR3: TGTGCCAGCAGTCCACCCCCGGGAGGGAAGGAGCAGTACTTC. Its protein product is CASSPPPGGKEQYF.

Only a few counts were recorded for this clone. The chain employs TRBV4-3 and TRBJ2-7, with TRBD1 identical over 8 bases. The CDR3 consists of 15 residues. CDR1 is LGHNA and CDR2 is YSLEER in the germline V gene. The trim removed 0 bases at V and 6 bases at J, leaving 7 bases unmatched. The CDR3 coding sequence is TGCGCCAGCAGCCAAGATCGGCAGGGGGCCGGCGAGCAGTACTTC. As protein: CASSQDRQGAGEQYF.

V and J are TRBV7-8 and TRBJ2-3; possibly TRBD2 for D (5 bases). Per germline, CDR1 SGHVS and CDR2 FQNEAQ. V was clipped by 5 bases and J by 5 bases, with 14 bases between them. The CDR3 has 14 amino acids. Here the CDR3 reads CASSLGTRGDTQYF. In DNA, the CDR3 is TGTGCCAGCAGCCTCGGTACTCGGGGAGATACGCAGTATTTT.

The chain carries TRBV4-2 and TRBJ2-7; 8 bases fit TRBD1. The V segment lost 0 bases and the J segment 0 bases; nucleotides outside the gene matches: 1. CDR3 length: 15 residues. The V gene's germline CDR1 is LGHNA and CDR2 YNFKEQ. CDR3 protein: CASSQEGTGSYEQYF. The CDR3 DNA reads TGTGCCAGCAGCCAAGAAGGGACAGGCTCCTACGAGCAGTACTTC.